This TCR beta chain was recovered during a study of cytomegalovirus exposure and HLA in healthy donors. Primers included in the PCR were 60 Vbeta and 13 Jbeta primers. Sequencing used immunoSEQ multiplex PCR; TCRdb keeps in-frame clones, though not all of them. The sample records some 120,000 clones, around four fifths being singletons. This TCR derives from a man aged 40-49 years in good health and CMV-seronegative. Sequenced material: PBMCs.

The CDR3 DNA sequence: TGTGCCAGCAGCTTCGGACAGGGGGCGGTGGGCTATGGCTACACCTTC. Encoded protein: CASSFGQGAVGYGYTF. V gene TRBV7-2 combines with J gene TRBJ1-2, with 11 nucleotides matching TRBD1. The CDR3 is 16 residues long. Trimming at V came to 3 bases and at J to 4 bases, leaving 7 bases not matched to a gene. Germline V gene data show CDR1 as SGHTA and CDR2 as FQGNSA.